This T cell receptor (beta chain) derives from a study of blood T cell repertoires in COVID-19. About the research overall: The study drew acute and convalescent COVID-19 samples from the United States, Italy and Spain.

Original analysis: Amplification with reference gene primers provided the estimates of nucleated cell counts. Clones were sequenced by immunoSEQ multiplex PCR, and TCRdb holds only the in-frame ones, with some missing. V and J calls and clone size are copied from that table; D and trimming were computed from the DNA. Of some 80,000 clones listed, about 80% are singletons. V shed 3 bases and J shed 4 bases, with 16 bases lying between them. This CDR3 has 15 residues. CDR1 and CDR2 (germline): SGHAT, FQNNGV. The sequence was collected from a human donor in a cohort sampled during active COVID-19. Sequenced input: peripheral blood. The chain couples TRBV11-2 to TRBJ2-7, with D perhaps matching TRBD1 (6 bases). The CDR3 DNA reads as TGTGCCAGCAGCTTCCGACAGGCCTCGATGTACGAGCAGTACTTC. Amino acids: CASSFRQASMYEQYF.